This T cell receptor beta chain appears in the sequencing data of a study of chronic HIV infection and antiretroviral therapy. V was pared by 3 bases and J by 0 bases, with 9 bases between. This CDR3 has 14 residues. The germline V gene encodes CDR1 DFQATT and CDR2 SNEGSKA (reference sequence). This clonotype was observed many times. Via MiXCR, TCRdb re-called the 5' RACE reads, giving one row per CDR3 protein. The data show more than 30,000 distinct CDR3 sequences, 8% to 10% seen once. This rearrangement joins TRBV20-1 to TRBJ1-5; D ambiguous. The TCR sequence derives from an adult who had HIV and had not received antiretroviral therapy, or was an uninfected healthy control (not recorded which). Sequencing used peripheral blood. CDR3 residues: CSASSQHSNQPQHF. DNA for the CDR3: TGCAGTGCTAGTTCCCAACATAGCAATCAGCCCCAGCATTTT.